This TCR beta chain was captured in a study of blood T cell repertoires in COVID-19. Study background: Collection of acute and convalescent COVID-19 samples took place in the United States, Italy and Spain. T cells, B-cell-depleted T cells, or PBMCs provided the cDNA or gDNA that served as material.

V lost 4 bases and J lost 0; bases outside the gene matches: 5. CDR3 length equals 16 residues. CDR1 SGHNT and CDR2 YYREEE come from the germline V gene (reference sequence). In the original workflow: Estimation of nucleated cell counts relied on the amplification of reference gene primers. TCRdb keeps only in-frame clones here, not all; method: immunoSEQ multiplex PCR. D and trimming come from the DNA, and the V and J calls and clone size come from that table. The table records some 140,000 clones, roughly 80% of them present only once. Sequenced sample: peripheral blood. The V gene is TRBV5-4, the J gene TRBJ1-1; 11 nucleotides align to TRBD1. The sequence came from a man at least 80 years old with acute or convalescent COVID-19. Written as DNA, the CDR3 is TGTGCCAGCAGCACCGGGACAGGGGGATTGAACACTGAAGCTTTCTTT. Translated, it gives CASSTGTGGLNTEAFF.